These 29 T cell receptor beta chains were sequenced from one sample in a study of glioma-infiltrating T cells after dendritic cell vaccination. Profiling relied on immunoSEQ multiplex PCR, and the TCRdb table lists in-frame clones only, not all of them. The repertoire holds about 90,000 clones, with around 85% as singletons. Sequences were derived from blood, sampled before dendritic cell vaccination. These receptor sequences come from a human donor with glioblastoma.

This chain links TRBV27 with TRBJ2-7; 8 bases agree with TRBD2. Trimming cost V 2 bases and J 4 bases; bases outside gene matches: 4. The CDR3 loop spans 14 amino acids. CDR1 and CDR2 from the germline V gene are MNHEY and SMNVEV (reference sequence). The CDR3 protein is CASSLASGHYEQYF. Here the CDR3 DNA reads TGTGCCAGCAGTTTAGCTAGCGGGCATTACGAGCAGTACTTC.

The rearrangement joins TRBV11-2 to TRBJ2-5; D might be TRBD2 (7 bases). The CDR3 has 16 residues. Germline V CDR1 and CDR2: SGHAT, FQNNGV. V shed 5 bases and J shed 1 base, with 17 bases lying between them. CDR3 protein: CASSPGGGDGQETQYF. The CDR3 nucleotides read TGTGCCAGCAGCCCGGGGGGCGGGGACGGCCAAGAGACCCAGTACTTC.

CDR3 amino acids: CASSLLAGEHNEQFF. In nucleotides, the CDR3 is TGTGCCAGCTCACTATTAGCGGGAGAGCACAATGAGCAGTTCTTC. This chain links TRBV18 with TRBJ2-1; TRBD2 aligns across 9 bases. The CDR3 is 15 residues long. With 4 bases clipped from V and 5 bases from J, the junction kept 6 bases outside the gene matches. Per the germline V gene, CDR1 is KGHSH and CDR2 is LQKENI.

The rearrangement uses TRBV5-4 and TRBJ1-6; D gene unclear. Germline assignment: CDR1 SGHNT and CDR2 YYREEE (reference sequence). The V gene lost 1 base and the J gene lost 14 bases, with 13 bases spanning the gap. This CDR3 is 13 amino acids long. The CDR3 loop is CASSLISYGALHF. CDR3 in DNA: TGTGCCAGCAGCTTGATATCATACGGGGCCCTCCACTTT.

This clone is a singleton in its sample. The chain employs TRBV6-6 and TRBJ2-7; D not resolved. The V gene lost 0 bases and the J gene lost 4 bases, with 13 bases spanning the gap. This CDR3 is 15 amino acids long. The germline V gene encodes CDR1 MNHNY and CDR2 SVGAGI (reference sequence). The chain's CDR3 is CASSYSEKVVYEQYF. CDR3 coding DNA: TGTGCCAGCAGTTACTCGGAGAAAGTAGTATACGAGCAGTACTTC.

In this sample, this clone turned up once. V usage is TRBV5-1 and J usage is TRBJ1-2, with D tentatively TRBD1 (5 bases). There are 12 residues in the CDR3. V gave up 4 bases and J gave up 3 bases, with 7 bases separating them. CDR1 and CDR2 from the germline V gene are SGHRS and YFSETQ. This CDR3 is CASSRGDYGYTF. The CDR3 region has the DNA TGCGCCAGCAGCCGGGGGGACTATGGCTACACCTTC.

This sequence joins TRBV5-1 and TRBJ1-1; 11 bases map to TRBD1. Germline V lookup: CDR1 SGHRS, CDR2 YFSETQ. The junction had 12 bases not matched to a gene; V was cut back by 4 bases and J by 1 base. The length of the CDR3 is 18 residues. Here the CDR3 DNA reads TGCGCCAGCAGCCCGAGGGGGACAGGGGGGATCGAGAACACTGAAGCTTTCTTT. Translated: CASSPRGTGGIENTEAFF.

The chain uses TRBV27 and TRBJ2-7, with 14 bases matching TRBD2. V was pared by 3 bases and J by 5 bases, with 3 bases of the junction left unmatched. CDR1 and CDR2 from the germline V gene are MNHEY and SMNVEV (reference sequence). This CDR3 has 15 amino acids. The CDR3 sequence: CASSFGGLAGDEQYF. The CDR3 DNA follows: TGTGCCAGCAGTTTCGGGGGACTAGCGGGGGACGAGCAGTACTTC.

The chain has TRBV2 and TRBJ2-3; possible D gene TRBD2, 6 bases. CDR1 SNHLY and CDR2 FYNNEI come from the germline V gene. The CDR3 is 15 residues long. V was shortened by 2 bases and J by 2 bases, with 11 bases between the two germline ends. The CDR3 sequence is CASSEHGGATDTQYF. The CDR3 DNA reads TGTGCCAGCAGTGAACACGGGGGAGCCACAGATACGCAGTATTTT.

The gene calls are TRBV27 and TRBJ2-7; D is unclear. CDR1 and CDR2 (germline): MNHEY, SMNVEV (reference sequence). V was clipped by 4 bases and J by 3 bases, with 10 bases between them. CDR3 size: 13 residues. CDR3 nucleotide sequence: TGTGCCAGCAGTTGGAGTTTCAACTACGAGCAGTACTTC. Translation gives CASSWSFNYEQYF.

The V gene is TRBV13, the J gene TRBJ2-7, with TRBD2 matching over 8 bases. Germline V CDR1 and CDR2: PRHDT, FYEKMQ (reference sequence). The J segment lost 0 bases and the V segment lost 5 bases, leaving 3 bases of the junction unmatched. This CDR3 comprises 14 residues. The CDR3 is CASSRAGDSYEQYF. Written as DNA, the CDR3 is TGTGCCAGCAGCCGAGCGGGAGACTCCTACGAGCAGTACTTC.

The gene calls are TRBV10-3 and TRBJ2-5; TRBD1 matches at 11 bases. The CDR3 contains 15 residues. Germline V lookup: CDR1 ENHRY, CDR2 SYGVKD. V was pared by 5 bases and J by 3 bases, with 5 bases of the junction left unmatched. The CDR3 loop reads CAISSGTGGKETQYF. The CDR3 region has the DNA TGTGCCATCAGTTCCGGGACAGGGGGGAAAGAGACCCAGTACTTC.

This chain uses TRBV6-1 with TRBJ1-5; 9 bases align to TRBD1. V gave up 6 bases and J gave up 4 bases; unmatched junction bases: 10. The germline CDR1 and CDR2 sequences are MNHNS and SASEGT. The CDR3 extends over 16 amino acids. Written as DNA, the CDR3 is TGTGCCAGCAGAGAAATGACAGGGGGAGCAAATCAGCCCCAGCATTTT. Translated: CASREMTGGANQPQHF.

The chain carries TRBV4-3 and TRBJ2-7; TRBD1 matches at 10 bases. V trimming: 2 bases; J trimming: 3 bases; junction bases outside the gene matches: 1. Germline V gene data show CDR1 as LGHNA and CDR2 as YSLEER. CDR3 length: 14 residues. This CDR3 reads CASSQRDRGYEQYF. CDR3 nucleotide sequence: TGCGCCAGCAGCCAACGGGACAGGGGCTACGAGCAGTACTTC.

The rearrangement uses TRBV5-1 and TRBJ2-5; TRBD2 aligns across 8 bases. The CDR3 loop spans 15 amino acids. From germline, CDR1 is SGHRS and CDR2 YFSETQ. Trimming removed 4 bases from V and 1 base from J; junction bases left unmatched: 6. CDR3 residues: CASSLLSGTQETQYF. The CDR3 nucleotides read TGCGCCAGCAGCCTCCTTAGCGGGACCCAAGAGACCCAGTACTTC.

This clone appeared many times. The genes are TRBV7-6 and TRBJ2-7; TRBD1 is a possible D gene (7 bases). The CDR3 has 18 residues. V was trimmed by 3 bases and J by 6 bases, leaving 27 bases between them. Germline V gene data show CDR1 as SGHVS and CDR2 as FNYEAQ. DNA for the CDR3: TGTGCCAGCAGCTTTCCATACTATGGGGGACAGACAGCGGGCGAGCAGTACTTC. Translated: CASSFPYYGGQTAGEQYF.

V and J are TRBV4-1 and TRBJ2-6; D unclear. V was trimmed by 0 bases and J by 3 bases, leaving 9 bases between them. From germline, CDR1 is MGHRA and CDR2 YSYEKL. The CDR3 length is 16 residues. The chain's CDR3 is CASSQDRLLGANVLTF. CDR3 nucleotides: TGCGCCAGCAGCCAAGACAGGCTTCTTGGGGCCAACGTCCTGACTTTC.

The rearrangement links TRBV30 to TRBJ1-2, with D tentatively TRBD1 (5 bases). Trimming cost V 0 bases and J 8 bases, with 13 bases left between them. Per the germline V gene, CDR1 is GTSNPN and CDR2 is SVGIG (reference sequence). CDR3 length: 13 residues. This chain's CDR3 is CAWSVLIGVGYTF. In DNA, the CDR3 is TGTGCCTGGAGTGTACTAATAGGGGTGGGCTACACCTTC.

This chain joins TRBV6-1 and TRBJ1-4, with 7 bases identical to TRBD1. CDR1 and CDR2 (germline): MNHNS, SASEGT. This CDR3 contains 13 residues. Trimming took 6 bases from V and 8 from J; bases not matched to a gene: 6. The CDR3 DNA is TGTGCCAGCAGAGGGGGCCCCTGGGAAAAACTGTTTTTT. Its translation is CASRGGPWEKLFF.

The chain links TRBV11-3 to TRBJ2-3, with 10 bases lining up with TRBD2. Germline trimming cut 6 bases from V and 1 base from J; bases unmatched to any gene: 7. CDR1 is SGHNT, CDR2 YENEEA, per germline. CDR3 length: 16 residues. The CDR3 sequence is CASSVASGGRTDTQYF. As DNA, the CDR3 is TGTGCCAGCAGTGTAGCTAGCGGGGGCCGCACAGATACGCAGTATTTT.

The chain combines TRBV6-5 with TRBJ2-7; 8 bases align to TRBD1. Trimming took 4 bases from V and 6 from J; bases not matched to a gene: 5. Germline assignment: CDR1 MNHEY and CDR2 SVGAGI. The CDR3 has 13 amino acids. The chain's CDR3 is CASSFPDRGEQYF. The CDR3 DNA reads TGTGCCAGCAGTTTTCCCGACAGGGGCGAGCAGTACTTC.

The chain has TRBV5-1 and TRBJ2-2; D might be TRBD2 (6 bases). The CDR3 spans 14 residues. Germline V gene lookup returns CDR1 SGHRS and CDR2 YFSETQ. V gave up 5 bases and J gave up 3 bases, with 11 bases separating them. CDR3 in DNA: TGCGCCAGCAGTCGGTCGGGGGACACCGGGGAGCTGTTTTTT. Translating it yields CASSRSGDTGELFF. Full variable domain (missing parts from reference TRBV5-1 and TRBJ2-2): KAGVTQTPRYLIKTRGQQVTLSCSPISGHRSVSWYQQTPGQGLQFLFEYFSETQRNKGNFPGRFSGRQFSNSRSEMNVSTLELGDSALYLCASSRSGDTGELFFGEGSRLTVL.

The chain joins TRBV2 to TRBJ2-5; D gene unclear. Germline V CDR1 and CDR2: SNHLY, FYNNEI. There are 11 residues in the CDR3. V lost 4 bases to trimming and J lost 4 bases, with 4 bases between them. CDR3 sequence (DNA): TGTGCCAGCAGTGGGGCAGAGACCCAGTACTTC. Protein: CASSGAETQYF.

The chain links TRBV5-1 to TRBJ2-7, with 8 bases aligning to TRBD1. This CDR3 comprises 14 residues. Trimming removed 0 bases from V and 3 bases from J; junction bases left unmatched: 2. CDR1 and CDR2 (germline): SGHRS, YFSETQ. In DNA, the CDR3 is TGCGCCAGCAGCTTGGGGGGACAGGACTACGAGCAGTACTTC. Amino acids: CASSLGGQDYEQYF.

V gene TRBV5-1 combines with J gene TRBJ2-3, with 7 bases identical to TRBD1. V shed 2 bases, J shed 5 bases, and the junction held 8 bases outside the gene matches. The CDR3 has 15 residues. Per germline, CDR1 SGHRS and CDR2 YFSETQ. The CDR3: CASSFLGGWGDTQYF. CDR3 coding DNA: TGCGCCAGCAGCTTCTTAGGGGGCTGGGGAGATACGCAGTATTTT. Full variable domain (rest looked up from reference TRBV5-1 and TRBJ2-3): KAGVTQTPRYLIKTRGQQVTLSCSPISGHRSVSWYQQTPGQGLQFLFEYFSETQRNKGNFPGRFSGRQFSNSRSEMNVSTLELGDSALYLCASSFLGGWGDTQYFGPGTRLTVL.

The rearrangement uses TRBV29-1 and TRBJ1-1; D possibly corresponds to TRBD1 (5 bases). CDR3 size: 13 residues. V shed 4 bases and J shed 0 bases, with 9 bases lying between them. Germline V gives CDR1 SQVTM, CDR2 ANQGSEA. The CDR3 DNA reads TGCAGCGTTGGGGGCGTCATGAACACTGAAGCTTTCTTT. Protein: CSVGGVMNTEAFF.

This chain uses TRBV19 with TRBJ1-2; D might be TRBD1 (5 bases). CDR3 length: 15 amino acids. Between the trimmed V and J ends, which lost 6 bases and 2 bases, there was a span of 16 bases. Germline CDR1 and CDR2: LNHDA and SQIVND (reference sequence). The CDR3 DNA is TGTGCCAGTAGGGCACCGGGGGGGTTGAACTATGGCTACACCTTC. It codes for CASRAPGGLNYGYTF.

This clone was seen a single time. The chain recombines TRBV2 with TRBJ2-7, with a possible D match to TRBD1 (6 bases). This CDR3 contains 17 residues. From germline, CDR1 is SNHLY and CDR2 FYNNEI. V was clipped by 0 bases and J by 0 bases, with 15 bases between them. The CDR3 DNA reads TGTGCCAGCAGTGAAGCTATTACAGGGACGAGCTCCTACGAGCAGTACTTC. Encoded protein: CASSEAITGTSSYEQYF.

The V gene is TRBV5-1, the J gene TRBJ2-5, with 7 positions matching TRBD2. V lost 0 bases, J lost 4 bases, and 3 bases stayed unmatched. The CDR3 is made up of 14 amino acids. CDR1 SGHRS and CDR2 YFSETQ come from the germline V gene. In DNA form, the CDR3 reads TGCGCCAGCAGCTTGGATGGACTAGGAGAGACCCAGTACTTC. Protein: CASSLDGLGETQYF. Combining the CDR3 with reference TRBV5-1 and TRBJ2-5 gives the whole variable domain KAGVTQTPRYLIKTRGQQVTLSCSPISGHRSVSWYQQTPGQGLQFLFEYFSETQRNKGNFPGRFSGRQFSNSRSEMNVSTLELGDSALYLCASSLDGLGETQYFGPGTRLLVL.